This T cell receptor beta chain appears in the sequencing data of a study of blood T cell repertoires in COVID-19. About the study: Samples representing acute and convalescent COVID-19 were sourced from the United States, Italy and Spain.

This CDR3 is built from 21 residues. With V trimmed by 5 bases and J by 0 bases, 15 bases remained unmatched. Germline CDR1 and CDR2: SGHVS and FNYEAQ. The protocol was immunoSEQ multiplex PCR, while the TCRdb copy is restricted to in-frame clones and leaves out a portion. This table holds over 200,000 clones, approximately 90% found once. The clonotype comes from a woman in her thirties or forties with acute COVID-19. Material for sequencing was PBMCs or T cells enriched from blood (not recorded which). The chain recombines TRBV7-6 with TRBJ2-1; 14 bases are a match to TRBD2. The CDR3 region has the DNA TGTGCCAGCAGCACCGGGACTAGCGGGGGAACTTACTTTAGCTCCTACAATGAGCAGTTCTTC. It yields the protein CASSTGTSGGTYFSSYNEQFF.